This TCR beta chain came from a study of PD-L1 blockade in urothelial cancer. Overall study context: Male patients with bladder-origin urothelial cancer numbered about 85% of the roughly 29. Prior chemotherapy in patients spanned 0 to 3 regimens.

Time point defined: pretreatment peripheral blood. Assay: immunoSEQ multiplex PCR; the TCRdb copy retains only in-frame clones and omits some. The sample includes about 86,000 clones, approximately 81% of them seen just once. Specimen: PBMCs, collected around atezolizumab (anti-PD-L1) treatment. The TCR originated in a man in his 60s with urothelial cancer.

The CDR3 DNA reads TGTGCCAGCAGCCCTTCGGGGGGTAGCGGGAGTGCCGAGCAGTACTTC. It yields the protein CASSPSGGSGSAEQYF. This chain connects TRBV7-6 to TRBJ2-7; 9 bases align to TRBD2. The germline V gene has CDR1 SGHVS and CDR2 FNYEAQ. The V and J ends lost 5 bases and 6 bases, in that order; junction bases with no gene match: 14. CDR3 size: 16 residues.